This T cell receptor beta chain was captured by sequencing in a study of T cell clonotyping in hematopoietic cell transplantation. Study as a whole: Cytoreduction preceded collection of pretransplant recipient samples. Study-wide points: Recipient TCR diversity dropped after transplant; expanded clonotypes rose from day 30 to 180.

Concerning this clone itself: No antigen is known for it.

Trimming stripped 4 bases from V and 0 bases from J, with 9 bases between. Germline CDR1 reads SQVTM; CDR2 reads ANQGSEA. The CDR3 has 14 amino acids. Some clones are missing from TCRdb's copy, which holds only in-frame ones; the method was immunoSEQ multiplex PCR. The table shows some 30,000 clones, with roughly 91% occurring only once. The time point is: recipient sample about 28 days before transplant, after cytoreduction. Recipient blood drawn about 28 days pretransplant and days 30, 100, 180 after. The sequencing used peripheral blood mononuclear cells, collected before stem cell transplant. The gene calls are TRBV29-1 and TRBJ2-2; D unclear. The TCR sequence derives from a man over 45 with acute myeloid leukemia. Some clones in this sample may be carry-over from other donors' samples. The CDR3 reads CSVVSGTNTGELFF. DNA for the CDR3: TGCAGCGTTGTGTCGGGCACGAACACCGGGGAGCTGTTTTTT.